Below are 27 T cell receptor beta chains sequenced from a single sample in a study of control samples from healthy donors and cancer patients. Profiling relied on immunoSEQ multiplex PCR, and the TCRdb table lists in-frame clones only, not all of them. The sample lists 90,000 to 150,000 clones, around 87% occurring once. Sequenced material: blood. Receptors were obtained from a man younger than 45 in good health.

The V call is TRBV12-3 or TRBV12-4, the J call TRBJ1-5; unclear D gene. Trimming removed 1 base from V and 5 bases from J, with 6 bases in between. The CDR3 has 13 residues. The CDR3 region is CASSLGGHQPQHF. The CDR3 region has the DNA TGTGCCAGCAGTTTAGGGGGTCATCAGCCCCAGCATTTT.

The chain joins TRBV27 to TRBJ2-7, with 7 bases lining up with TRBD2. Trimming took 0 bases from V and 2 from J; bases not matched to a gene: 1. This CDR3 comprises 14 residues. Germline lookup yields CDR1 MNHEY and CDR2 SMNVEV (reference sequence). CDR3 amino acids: CASSLSGGTYEQYV. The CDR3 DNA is TGTGCCAGCAGTTTATCGGGGGGGACCTACGAGCAGTACGTC.

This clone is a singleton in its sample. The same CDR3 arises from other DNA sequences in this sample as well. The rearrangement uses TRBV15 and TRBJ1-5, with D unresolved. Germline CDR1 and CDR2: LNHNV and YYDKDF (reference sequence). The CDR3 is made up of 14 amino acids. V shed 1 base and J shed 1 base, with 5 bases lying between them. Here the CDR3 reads CATSRVGSNQPQHF. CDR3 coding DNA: TGTGCCACCAGCAGAGTAGGGAGCAATCAGCCCCAGCATTTT.

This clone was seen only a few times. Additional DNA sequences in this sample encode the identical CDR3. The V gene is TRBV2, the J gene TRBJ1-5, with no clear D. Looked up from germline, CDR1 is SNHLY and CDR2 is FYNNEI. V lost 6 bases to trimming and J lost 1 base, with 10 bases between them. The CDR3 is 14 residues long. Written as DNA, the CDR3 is TGTGCCAGCAGAACGGGTCCGAGCAATCAGCCCCAGCATTTT. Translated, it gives CASRTGPSNQPQHF. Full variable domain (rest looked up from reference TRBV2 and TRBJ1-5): EPEVTQTPSHQVTQMGQEVILRCVPISNHLYFYWYRQILGQKVEFLVSFYNNEISEKSEIFDDQFSVERPDGSNFTLKIRSTKLEDSAMYFCASRTGPSNQPQHFGDGTRLSIL.

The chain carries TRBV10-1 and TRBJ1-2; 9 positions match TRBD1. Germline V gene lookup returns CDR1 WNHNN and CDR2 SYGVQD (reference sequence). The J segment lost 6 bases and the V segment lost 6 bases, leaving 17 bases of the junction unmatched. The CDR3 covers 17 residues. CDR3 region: CASRSIPGRHRGHGYTF. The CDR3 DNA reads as TGCGCCAGCAGATCTATCCCGGGGAGACACAGGGGGCATGGCTACACCTTC.

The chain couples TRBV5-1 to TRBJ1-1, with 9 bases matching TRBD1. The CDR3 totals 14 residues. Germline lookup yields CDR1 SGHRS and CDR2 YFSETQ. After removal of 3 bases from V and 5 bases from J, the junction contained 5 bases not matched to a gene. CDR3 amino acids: CASSYRGRRTEAFF. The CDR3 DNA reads TGCGCCAGCAGCTACAGGGGGCGGAGGACTGAAGCTTTCTTT. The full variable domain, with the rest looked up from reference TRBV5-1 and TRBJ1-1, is KAGVTQTPRYLIKTRGQQVTLSCSPISGHRSVSWYQQTPGQGLQFLFEYFSETQRNKGNFPGRFSGRQFSNSRSEMNVSTLELGDSALYLCASSYRGRRTEAFFGQGTRLTVV.

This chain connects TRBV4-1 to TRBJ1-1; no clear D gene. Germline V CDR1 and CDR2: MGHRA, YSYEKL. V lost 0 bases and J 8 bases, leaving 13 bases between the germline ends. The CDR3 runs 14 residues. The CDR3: CASSQDAAGVEAFF. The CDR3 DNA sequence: TGCGCCAGCAGCCAAGATGCGGCTGGAGTCGAAGCTTTCTTT.

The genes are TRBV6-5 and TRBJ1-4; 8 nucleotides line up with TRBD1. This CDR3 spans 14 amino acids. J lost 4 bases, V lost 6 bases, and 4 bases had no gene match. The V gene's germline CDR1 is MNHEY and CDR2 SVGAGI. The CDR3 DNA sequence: TGTGCCAGCAGAGACAGGGGAGGTAATGAAAAACTGTTTTTT. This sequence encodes CASRDRGGNEKLFF.

This CDR3 reads CASSPPGTPSNQPQHF. As DNA, the CDR3 is TGTGCCAGCTCACCACCGGGAACACCTAGCAATCAGCCCCAGCATTTT. The rearrangement links TRBV18 to TRBJ1-5; no definite D call. The CDR3 extends over 16 amino acids. Trimming cost V 0 bases and J 0 bases, with 9 bases left between them. The V gene's germline CDR1 is KGHSH and CDR2 LQKENI.

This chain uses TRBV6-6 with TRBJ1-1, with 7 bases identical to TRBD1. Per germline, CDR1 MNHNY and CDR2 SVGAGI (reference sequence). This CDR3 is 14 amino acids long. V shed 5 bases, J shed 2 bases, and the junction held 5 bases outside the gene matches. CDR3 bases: TGTGCCAGCAGTGGGACAGCGAGAAACACTGAAGCTTTCTTT. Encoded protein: CASSGTARNTEAFF.

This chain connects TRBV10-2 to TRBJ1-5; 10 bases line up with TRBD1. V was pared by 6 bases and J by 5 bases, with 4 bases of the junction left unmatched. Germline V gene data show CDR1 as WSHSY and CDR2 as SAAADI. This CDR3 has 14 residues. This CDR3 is CASRGQGPYQPQHF. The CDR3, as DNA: TGCGCCAGCAGGGGACAGGGGCCTTATCAGCCCCAGCATTTT.

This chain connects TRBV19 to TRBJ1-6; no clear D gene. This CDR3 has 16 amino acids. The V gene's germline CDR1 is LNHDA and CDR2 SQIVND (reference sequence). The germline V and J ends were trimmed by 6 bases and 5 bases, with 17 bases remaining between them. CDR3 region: CASSPRDAGDNSPLHF. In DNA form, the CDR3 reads TGTGCCAGTAGCCCGAGAGATGCTGGCGATAATTCACCCCTCCACTTT.

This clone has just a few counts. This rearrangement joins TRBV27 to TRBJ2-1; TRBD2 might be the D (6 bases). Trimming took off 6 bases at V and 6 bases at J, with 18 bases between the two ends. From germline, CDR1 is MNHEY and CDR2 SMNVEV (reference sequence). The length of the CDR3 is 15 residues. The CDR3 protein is CASSLTRKLSNEQFF. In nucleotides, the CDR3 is TGTGCCAGCAGCCTGACTAGAAAACTCTCCAATGAGCAGTTCTTC.

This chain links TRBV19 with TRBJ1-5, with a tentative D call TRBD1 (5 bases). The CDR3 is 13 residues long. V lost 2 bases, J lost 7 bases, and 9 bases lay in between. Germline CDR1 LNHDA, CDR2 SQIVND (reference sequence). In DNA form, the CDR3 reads TGTGCCAGTAGTATACAGGGTGGGCAGCCCCAGCATTTT. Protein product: CASSIQGGQPQHF.

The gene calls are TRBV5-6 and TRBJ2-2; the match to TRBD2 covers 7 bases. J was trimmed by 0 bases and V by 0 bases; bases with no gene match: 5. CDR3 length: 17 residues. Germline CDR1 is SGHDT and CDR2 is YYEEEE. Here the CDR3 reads CASSLARLAANTGELFF. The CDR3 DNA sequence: TGTGCCAGCAGCTTGGCTCGGCTAGCGGCGAACACCGGGGAGCTGTTTTTT.

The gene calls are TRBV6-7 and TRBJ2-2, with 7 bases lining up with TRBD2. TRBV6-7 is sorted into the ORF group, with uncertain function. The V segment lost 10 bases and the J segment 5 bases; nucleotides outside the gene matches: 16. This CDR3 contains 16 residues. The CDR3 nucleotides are TGTGCCACCGTGTGGGCGGGGAGGGGTCGGACCGGGGAGCTGTTTTTT. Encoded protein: CATVWAGRGRTGELFF.

DNA of the CDR3: TGTGCCAGCAGCCCTTTCCGGGACAGAATATCCAATCAGCCCCAGCATTTT. Its translation is CASSPFRDRISNQPQHF. The chain carries TRBV6-2 or TRBV6-3 and TRBJ1-5; 7 bases match TRBD1. Germline values: CDR1 MNHEY, CDR2 SVGEGT. The CDR3 length is 17 residues. J was trimmed by 3 bases and V by 6 bases; bases with no gene match: 14.

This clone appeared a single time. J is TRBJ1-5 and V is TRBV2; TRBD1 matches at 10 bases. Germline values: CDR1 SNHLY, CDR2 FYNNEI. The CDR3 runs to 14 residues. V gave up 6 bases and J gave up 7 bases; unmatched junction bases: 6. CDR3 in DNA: TGTGCCAGCAGCGGGACAGGGGACGGGCAGCCCCAGCATTTT. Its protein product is CASSGTGDGQPQHF.

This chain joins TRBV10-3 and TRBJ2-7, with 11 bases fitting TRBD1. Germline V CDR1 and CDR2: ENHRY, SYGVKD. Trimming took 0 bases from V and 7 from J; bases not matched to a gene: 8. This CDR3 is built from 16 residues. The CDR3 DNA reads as TGTGCCATCAGTGAGTCGGTGGGGACAGGGGGTAGGGAGCAGTACTTC. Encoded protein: CAISESVGTGGREQYF.

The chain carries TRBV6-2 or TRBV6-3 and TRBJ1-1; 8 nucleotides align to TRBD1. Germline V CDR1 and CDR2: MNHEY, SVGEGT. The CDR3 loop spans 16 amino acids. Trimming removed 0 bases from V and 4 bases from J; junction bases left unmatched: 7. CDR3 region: CASSYSRGQATTEAFF. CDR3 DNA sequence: TGTGCCAGCAGTTACTCACGGGGACAGGCGACCACTGAAGCTTTCTTT.

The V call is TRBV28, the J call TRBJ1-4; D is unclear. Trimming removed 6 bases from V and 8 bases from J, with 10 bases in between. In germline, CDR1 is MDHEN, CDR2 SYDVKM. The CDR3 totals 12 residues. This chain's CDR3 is CASRDSPEKLFF. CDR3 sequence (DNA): TGTGCCAGCAGGGACTCCCCCGAAAAACTGTTTTTT.

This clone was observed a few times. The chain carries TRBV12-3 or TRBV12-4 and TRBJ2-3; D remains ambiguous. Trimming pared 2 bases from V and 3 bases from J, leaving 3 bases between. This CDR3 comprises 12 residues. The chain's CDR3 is CASSLWTDTQYF. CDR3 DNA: TGTGCCAGCAGTTTATGGACAGATACGCAGTATTTT.

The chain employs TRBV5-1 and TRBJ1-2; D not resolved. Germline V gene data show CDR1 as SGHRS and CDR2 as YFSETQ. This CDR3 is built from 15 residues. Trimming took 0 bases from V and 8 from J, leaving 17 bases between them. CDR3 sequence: CASSLEAAGQEGYTF. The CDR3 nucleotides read TGCGCCAGCAGCTTGGAAGCCGCCGGGCAGGAGGGCTACACCTTC. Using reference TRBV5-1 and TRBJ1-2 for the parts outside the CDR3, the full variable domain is KAGVTQTPRYLIKTRGQQVTLSCSPISGHRSVSWYQQTPGQGLQFLFEYFSETQRNKGNFPGRFSGRQFSNSRSEMNVSTLELGDSALYLCASSLEAAGQEGYTFGSGTRLTVV.

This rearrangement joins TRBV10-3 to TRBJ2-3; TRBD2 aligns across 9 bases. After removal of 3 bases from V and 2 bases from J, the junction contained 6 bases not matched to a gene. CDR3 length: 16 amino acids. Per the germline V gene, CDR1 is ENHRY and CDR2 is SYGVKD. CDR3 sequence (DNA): TGTGCCATCAGTGACCCGACTAGCGGCAACACAGATACGCAGTATTTT. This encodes CAISDPTSGNTDTQYF.

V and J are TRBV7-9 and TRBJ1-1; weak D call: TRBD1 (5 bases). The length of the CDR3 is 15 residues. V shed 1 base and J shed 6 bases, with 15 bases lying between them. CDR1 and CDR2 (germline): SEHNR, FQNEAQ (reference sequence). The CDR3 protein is CASSLGPGISAEAFF. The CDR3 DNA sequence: TGTGCCAGCAGCTTAGGTCCAGGGATCAGCGCTGAAGCTTTCTTT.

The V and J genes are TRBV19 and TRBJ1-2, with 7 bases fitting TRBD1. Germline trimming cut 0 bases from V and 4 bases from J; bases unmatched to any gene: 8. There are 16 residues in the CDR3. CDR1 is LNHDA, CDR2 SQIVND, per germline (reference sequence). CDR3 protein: CASSIDAGQHTYGYTF. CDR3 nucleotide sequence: TGTGCCAGTAGTATAGATGCGGGACAGCATACCTATGGCTACACCTTC.

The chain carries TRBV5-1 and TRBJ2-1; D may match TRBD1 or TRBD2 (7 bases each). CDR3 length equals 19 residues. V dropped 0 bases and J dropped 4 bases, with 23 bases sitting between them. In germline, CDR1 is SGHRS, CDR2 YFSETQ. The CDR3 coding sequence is TGCGCCAGCAGCTTGGAGGGGGCGGGGGCCCGAACTTTGTACAATGAGCAGTTCTTC. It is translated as CASSLEGAGARTLYNEQFF.